A single TCR beta chain is shown here with its context. Its specificity is unknown. This sample was taken from a study of shared clonotypes between healthy human individuals. Study summary: Per donor, three plates held CD4 naive cells, three held CD4 memory, two held CD8 naive and one held CD8 memory.

This table comes from immunoSEQ multiplex PCR, and its TCRdb copy is limited to in-frame clones, with some not included. This sample has 1,100,000 or so clones, with roughly 74% found just once. Broader study findings: Large sequencing depth failed to make sorted-subset sequencing complete, rarefaction showed.

This sequence was found in a young man in good health. Some clones in this sample may be carry-over from other donors' samples. Sequencing was done on a sample of memory CD4+ T cells from PBMCs. Subset specified: CD45RA-negative fraction.

As DNA, the CDR3 is TGCGCCAGCAGCCAAGATCTTGTCCAGGAGTACACCTTC. Translating gives CASSQDLVQEYTF. V usage is TRBV4-1 and J usage is TRBJ1-2; no reliable D call. Deletions cut 0 bases from V and 11 bases from J, with 13 bases between. Germline-derived CDR1 and CDR2 are MGHRA and YSYEKL. This CDR3 contains 13 residues.